This TCR beta chain was obtained from a study of shared clonotypes between healthy human individuals. Germline CDR1 and CDR2: SEHNR and FQNEAQ (reference sequence). This CDR3 has 14 amino acids. The V end was cut by 5 bases, the J end by 8 bases, with 16 bases between. As originally analysed: ImmunoSEQ supplied junction-only sequences lacking quality scores, so filtering was different. Data came from immunoSEQ multiplex PCR; TCRdb stores just in-frame clones and leaves some out. V and J calls and clone size follow that table, whereas D and trimming were derived from the DNA. The sample holds roughly 2.1 million clones, approximately 94% seen once. Terminally differentiated effector memory CD45RA+ cells were excluded by CCR7 positive selection of CD45RO-negative cells.

This chain links TRBV7-9 with TRBJ2-1; D is uncertain. The sequence came from a man younger than 35 in good health. Some clones in this sample may be carry-over from other donors' samples. The sample was naive CD8+ T cells from PBMCs. CDR3 amino acids: CASSASETPDEQFF. CDR3 bases: TGTGCCAGCAGCGCCTCCGAAACGCCGGATGAGCAGTTCTTC.